The TCR beta chain described here comes from a study of T cell responses to AZD1222 COVID-19 vaccine. Study-wide results and caveats: Repertoires were obtained only post-peak T cell response. Researchers report vaccine-associated CD4 TCRs spanning spike, with dominance at 160-218 and 743-854. Within unmutated variant regions lay the reported targets of nearly half of spike-specific TCRs.

This CDR3 contains 13 residues. Trimming pared 2 bases from V and 1 base from J, leaving 5 bases between. Turning to this clone: The target antigen is unknown.

TCRdb's table, derived via immunoSEQ multiplex PCR, lists solely in-frame clones and lacks some. The sample contains over 100,000 clones, roughly 90% of which appear only once. The genes are TRBV12-3 or TRBV12-4 and TRBJ1-1; D uncertain. The TCR was taken from an adult who received the AZD1222 COVID-19 vaccine. This material consisted of peripheral blood, taken 28 days after the second AZD1222 dose. DNA of the CDR3: TGTGCCAGCAGTTTACCTACGAACACTGAAGCTTTCTTT. It translates to CASSLPTNTEAFF.